These T cell receptor beta chains were read from a single sample in a study of T-cell memory formation after mild COVID-19. TCRdb re-called the 5' RACE reads with MiXCR, one entry per CDR3 protein. The sample has 300,000 to 400,000 distinct CDR3 sequences; over 25% are singletons. The specimen was PBMCs or a T cell subset sorted from them (not recorded which). These receptors originate from an adult woman who had mild COVID-19 (a few samples of this study predate the infection). Cell type and time point are not known. CDR3s include the opening cysteine and the closing phenylalanine or tryptophan. Only part of the rows carry a size: once, few, many, or a class if the clone is expanded.

CAISESEGANTGELFF,TRBV10-3,-,TRBJ2-2
CASSADSPQNTGELFF,TRBV5-1,-,TRBJ2-2
CASSGTVNTQAFF,TRBV6-2/TRBV6-3,-,TRBJ1-1
CASSLRKDSEYEQYF,TRBV7-9,few,TRBJ2-7
CASSVGYYGYTF,TRBV7-2,few,TRBJ1-2
CSVPGQGFEQYF,TRBV29-1,few,TRBJ2-7
CASSPVGARYEQYF,TRBV4-3,-,TRBJ2-7
CATSRDLGQEETQYF,TRBV15,-,TRBJ2-5
CASSQVGGFVDEQFF,TRBV11-2,many,TRBJ2-1
CASSFWGGGAGNEQFF,TRBV12-3/TRBV12-4,-,TRBJ2-1
CASSPLQGATGGYTF,TRBV5-8,-,TRBJ1-2
CASRRTEMYEQYF,TRBV21-1,-,TRBJ2-7
CASSRAGGPGETQYF,TRBV5-1,-,TRBJ2-5
CASSRAARTRRMNTEAFF,TRBV12-3/TRBV12-4,-,TRBJ1-1
CASSQGEGRGAEAFF,TRBV4-1,-,TRBJ1-1
CASSLAGGGGAETQYF,TRBV7-6,-,TRBJ2-5
CASSFRRDRGTNSGANVLTF,TRBV4-3,-,TRBJ2-6
CASIPPGTEGYGYTF,TRBV9,once,TRBJ1-2
CASSELAGGTVEQYF,TRBV4-1,-,TRBJ2-7
CASSQVSDRANNEQFF,TRBV4-1,-,TRBJ2-1
CASRTGQGARETQYF,TRBV7-9,few,TRBJ2-5
CASRHRDRVINEQFF,TRBV5-5,-,TRBJ2-1
CASSYSGFTGELFF,TRBV6-5,-,TRBJ2-2
CASSASGLATYEQYF,TRBV6-4,-,TRBJ2-7
CASSPLGDTQYF,TRBV7-2,few,TRBJ2-3